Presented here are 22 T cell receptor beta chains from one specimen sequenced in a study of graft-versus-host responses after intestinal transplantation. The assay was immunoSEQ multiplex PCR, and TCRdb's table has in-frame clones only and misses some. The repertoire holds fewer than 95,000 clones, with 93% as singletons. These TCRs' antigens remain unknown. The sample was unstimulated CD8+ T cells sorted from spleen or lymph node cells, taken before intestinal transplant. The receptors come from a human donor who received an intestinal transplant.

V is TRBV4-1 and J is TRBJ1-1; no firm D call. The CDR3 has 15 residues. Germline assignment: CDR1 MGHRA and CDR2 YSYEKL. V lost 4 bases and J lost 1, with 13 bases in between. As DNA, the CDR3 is TGCGCCAGCAGCCTATCCGAGGTGGAGAACACTGAAGCTTTCTTT. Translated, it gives CASSLSEVENTEAFF.

CDR3 coding DNA: TGTGCCAGCAGGGGACAGGCTAGGGCCAAAAACATTCAGTACTTC. Translation gives CASRGQARAKNIQYF. V gene TRBV2 combines with J gene TRBJ2-4; 8 nucleotides match TRBD1. Unmatched junction bases numbered 5, after V lost 6 bases and J lost 1 base. The CDR3 length is 15 residues. The V gene's germline CDR1 is SNHLY and CDR2 FYNNEI.

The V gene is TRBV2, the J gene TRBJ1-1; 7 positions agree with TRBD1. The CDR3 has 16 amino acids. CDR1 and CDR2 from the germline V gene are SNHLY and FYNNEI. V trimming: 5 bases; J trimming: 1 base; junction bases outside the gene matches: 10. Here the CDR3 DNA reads TGTGCCAGCAGTTTGCCAGGGGGAGGCGGGAACACTGAAGCTTTCTTT. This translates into CASSLPGGGGNTEAFF.

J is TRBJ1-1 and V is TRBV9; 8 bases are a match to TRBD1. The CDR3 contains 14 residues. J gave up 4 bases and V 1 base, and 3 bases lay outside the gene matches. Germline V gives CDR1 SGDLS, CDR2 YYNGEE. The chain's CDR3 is CASSVPTGATEAFF. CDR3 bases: TGTGCCAGCAGCGTACCGACAGGGGCCACTGAAGCTTTCTTT.

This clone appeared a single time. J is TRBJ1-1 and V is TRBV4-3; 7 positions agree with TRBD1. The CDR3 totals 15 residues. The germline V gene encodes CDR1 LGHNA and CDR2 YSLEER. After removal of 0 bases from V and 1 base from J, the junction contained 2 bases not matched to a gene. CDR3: CASSQDWTGNTEAFF. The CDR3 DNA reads TGCGCCAGCAGCCAAGACTGGACAGGGAACACTGAAGCTTTCTTT.

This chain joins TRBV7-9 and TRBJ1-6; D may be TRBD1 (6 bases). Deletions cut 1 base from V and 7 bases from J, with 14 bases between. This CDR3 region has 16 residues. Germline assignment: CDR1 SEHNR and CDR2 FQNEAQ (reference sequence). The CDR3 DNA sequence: TGTGCCAGCAGCTTAGGATTGGCAGGGGACAATTCACCCCTCCACTTT. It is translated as CASSLGLAGDNSPLHF.

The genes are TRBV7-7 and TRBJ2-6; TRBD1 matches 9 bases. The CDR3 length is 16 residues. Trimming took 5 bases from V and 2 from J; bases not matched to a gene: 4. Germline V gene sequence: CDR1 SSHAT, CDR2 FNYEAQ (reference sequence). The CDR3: CASSQQGAPGANVLTF. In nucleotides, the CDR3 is TGTGCCAGCAGCCAACAGGGGGCGCCTGGGGCCAACGTCCTGACTTTC.

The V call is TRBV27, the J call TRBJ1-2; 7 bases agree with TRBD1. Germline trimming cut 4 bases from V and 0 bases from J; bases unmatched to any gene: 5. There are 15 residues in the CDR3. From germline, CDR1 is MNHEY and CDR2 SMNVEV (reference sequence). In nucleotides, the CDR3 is TGTGCCAGCAGTTGGGCCGGGACAGCTAACTATGGCTACACCTTC. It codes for CASSWAGTANYGYTF.

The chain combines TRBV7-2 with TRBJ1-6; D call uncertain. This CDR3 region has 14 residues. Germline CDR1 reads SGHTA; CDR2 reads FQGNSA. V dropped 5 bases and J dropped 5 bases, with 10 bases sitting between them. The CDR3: CASSRGFDNSPLHF. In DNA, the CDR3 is TGTGCCAGCAGCCGGGGATTCGATAATTCACCCCTCCACTTT. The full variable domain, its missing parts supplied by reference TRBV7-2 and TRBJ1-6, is GAGVSQSPSNKVTEKGKDVELRCDPISGHTALYWYRQSLGQGLEFLIYFQGNSAPDKSGLPSDRFSAERTGGSVSTLTIQRTQQEDSAVYLCASSRGFDNSPLHFGNGTRLTVT.

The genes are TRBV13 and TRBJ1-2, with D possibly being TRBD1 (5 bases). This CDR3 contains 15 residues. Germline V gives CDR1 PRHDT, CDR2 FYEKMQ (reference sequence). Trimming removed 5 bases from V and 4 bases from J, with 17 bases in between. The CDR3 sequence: CASSPGGASLYGYTF. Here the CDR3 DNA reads TGTGCCAGCAGCCCCGGCGGGGCGAGCCTCTATGGCTACACCTTC.

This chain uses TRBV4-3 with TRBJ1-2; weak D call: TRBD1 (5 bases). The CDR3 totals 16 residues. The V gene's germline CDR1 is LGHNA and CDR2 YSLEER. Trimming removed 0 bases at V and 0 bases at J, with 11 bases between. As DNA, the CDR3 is TGCGCCAGCAGCCAAGATGTTCAGGGTTCTAACTATGGCTACACCTTC. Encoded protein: CASSQDVQGSNYGYTF.

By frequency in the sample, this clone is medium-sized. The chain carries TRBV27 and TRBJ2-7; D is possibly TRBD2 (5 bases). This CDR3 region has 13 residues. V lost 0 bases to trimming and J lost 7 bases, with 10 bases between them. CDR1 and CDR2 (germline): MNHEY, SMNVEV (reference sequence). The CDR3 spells CASSLSITGEQYF. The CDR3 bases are TGTGCCAGCAGTTTATCGATAACGGGGGAGCAGTACTTC.

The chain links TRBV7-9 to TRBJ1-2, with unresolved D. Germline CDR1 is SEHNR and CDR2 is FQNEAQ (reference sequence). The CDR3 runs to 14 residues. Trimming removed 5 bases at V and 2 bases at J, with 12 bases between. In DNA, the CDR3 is TGTGCCAGCAGCATCGCGAGGGCGAACTATGGCTACACCTTC. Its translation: CASSIARANYGYTF.

The CDR3 is CASSSGTGATEQYF. CDR3 bases: TGTGCCAGCAGCTCCGGGACAGGGGCGACCGAGCAGTACTTC. This chain connects TRBV7-9 to TRBJ2-7, with 10 bases that match TRBD1. The CDR3 length is 14 residues. The J segment lost 6 bases and the V segment lost 4 bases, leaving 6 bases of the junction unmatched. Germline values: CDR1 SEHNR, CDR2 FQNEAQ (reference sequence).

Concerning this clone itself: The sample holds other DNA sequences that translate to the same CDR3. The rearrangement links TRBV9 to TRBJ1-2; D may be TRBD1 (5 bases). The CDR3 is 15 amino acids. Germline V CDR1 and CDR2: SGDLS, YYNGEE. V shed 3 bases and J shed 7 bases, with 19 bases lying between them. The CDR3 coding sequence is TGTGCCAGCAGCGGTCTCAGCGCGGGGCCCGGTGGCTACACCTTC. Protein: CASSGLSAGPGGYTF.

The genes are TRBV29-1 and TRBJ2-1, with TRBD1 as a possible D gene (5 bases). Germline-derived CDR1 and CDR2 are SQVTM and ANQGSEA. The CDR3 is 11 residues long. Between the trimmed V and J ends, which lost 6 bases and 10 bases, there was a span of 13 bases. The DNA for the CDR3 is TGCAGCGTCGAATACGACAGCGAGCAGTTCTTC. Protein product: CSVEYDSEQFF.

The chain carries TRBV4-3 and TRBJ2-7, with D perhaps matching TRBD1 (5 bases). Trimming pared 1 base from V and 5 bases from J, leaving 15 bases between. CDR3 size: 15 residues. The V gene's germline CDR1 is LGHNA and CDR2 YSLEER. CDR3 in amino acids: CASSQGRQGLDEQYF. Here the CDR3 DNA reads TGCGCCAGCAGCCAAGGGCGGCAGGGCCTCGACGAGCAGTACTTC.

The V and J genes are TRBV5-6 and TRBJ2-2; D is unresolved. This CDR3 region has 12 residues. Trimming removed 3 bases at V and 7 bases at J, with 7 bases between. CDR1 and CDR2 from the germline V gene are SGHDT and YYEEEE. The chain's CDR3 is CASSYSGGELFF. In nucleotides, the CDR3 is TGTGCCAGCAGCTACTCTGGCGGGGAGCTGTTTTTT.

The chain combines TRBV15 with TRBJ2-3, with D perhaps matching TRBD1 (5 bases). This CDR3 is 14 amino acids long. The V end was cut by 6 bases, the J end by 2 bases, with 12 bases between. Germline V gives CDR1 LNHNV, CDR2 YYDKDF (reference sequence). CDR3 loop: CATSTQAYTDTQYF. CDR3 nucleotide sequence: TGTGCCACCAGTACACAGGCTTACACAGATACGCAGTATTTT.

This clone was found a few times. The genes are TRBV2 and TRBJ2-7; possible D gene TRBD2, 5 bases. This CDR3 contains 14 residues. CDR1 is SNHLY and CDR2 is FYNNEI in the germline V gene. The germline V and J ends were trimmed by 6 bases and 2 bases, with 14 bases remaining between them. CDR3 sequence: CASSAGLAPYEQYF. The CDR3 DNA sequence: TGTGCCAGCAGCGCGGGCCTGGCCCCCTACGAGCAGTACTTC.

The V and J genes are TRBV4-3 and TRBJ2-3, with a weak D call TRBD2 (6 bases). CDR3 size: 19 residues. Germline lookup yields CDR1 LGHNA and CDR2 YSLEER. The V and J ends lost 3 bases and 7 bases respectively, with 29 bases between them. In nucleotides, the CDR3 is TGCGCCAGCAGCCAGGCCCGAACCTTAGCGGAGGCTATCTTTTATACGCAGTATTTT. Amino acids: CASSQARTLAEAIFYTQYF.

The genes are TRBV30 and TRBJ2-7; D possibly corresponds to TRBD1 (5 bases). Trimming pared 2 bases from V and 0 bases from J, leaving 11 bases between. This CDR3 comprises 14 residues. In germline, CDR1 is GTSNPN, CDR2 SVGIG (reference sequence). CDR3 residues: CAWSWGQSSYEQYF. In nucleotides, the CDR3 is TGTGCCTGGAGTTGGGGCCAGAGCTCCTACGAGCAGTACTTC.